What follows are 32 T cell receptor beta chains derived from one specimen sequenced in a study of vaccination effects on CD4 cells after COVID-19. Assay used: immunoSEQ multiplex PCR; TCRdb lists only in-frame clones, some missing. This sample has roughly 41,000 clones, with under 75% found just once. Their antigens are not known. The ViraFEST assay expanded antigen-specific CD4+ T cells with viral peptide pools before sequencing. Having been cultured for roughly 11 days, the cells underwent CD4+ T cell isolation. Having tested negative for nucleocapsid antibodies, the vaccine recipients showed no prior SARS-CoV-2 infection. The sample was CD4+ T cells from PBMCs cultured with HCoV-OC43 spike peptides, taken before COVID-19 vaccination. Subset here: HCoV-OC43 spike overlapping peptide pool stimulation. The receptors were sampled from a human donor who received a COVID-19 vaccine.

The CDR3 region has the DNA TGTGCCAGCAGTGATTCGGATACGCAGTATTTT. This translates into CASSDSDTQYF. This chain joins TRBV6-1 and TRBJ2-3; D unclear. CDR3 length: 11 residues. Germline V gives CDR1 MNHNS, CDR2 SASEGT. Deletions cut 3 bases from V and 6 bases from J, with 4 bases between.

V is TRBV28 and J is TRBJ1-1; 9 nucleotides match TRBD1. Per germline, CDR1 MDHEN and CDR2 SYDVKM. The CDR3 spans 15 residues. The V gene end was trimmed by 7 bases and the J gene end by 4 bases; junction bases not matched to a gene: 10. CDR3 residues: CASKGTGKALTEAFF. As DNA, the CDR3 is TGTGCCAGCAAAGGGACAGGGAAAGCACTCACTGAAGCTTTCTTT.

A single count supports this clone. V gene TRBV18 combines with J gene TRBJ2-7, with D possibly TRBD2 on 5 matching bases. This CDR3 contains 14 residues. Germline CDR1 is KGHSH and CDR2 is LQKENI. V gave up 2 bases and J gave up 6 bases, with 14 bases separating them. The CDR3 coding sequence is TGTGCCAGCTCACCATCCGGGATTTCGGCCGAGCAGTACTTC. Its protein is CASSPSGISAEQYF.

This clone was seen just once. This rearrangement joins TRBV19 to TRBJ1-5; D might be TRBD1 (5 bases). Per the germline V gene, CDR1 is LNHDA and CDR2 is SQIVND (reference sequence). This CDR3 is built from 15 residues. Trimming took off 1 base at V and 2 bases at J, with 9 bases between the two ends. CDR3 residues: CASSIGRGGNQPQHF. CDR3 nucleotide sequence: TGTGCCAGTAGTATAGGGAGGGGTGGCAATCAGCCCCAGCATTTT.

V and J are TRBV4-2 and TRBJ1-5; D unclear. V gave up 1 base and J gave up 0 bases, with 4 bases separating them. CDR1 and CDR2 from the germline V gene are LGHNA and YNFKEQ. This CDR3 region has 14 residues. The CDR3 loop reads CASSQGVSNQPQHF. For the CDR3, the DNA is TGTGCCAGCAGCCAAGGGGTTAGCAATCAGCCCCAGCATTTT.

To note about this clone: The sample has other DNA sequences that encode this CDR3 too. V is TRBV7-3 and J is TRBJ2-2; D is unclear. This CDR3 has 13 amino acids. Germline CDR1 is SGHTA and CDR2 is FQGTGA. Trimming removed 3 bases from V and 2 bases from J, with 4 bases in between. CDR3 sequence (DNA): TGTGCCAGCAGCTTGGGTAACACCGGGGAGCTGTTTTTT. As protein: CASSLGNTGELFF.

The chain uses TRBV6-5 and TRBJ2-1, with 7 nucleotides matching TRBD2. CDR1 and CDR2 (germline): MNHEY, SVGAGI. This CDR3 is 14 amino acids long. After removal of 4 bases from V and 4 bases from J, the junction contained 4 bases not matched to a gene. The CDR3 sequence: CASSSTSPYNEQFF. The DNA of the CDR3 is TGTGCCAGCAGTTCGACTAGCCCATACAATGAGCAGTTCTTC.

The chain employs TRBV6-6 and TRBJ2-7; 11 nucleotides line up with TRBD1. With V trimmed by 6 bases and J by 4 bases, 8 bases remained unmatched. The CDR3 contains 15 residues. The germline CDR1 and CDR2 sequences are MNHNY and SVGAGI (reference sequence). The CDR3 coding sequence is TGTGCCAGCAGCCCCACCCGGGACAGGGGGTACGAGCAGTACTTC. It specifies CASSPTRDRGYEQYF.

The CDR3 DNA is TGTGCCAGCAGTGCCGGGGACAGCTACGAGCAGTACTTC. It translates to CASSAGDSYEQYF. V is TRBV28 and J is TRBJ2-7; 7 bases agree with TRBD1. Trimming cost V 5 bases and J 3 bases; bases outside gene matches: 4. This CDR3 comprises 13 residues. Per the germline V gene, CDR1 is MDHEN and CDR2 is SYDVKM.

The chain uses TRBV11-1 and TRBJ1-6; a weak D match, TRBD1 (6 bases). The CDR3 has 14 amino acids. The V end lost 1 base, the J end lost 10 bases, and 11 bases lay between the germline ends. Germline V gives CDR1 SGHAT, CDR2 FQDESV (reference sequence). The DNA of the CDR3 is TGTGCCAGCAGCTTAGATGGGGGCAACTCACCCCTCCACTTT. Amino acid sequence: CASSLDGGNSPLHF.

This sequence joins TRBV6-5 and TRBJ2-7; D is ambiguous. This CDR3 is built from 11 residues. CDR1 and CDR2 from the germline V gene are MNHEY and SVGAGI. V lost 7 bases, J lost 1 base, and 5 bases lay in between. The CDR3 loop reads CASKQSYEQYF. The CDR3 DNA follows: TGTGCCAGCAAACAGTCCTACGAGCAGTACTTC.

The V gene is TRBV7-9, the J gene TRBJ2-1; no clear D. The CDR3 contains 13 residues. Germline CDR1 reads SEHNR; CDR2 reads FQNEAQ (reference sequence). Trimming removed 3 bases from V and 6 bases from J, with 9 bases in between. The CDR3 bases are TGTGCCAGCAGCTTGGGCTCTAGCAATGAGCAGTTCTTC. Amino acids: CASSLGSSNEQFF.

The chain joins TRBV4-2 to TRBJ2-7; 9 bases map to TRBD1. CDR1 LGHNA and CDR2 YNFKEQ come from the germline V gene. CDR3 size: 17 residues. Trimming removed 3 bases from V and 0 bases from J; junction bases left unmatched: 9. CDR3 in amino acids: CASSQTHTGQGSYEQYF. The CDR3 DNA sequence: TGTGCCAGCAGCCAGACCCATACGGGACAGGGCTCCTACGAGCAGTACTTC.

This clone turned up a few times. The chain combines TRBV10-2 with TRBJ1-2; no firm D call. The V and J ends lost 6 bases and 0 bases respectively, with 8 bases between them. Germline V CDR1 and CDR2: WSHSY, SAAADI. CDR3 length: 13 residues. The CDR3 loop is CASSPGTNYGYTF. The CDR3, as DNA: TGCGCCAGCAGCCCGGGAACTAACTATGGCTACACCTTC.

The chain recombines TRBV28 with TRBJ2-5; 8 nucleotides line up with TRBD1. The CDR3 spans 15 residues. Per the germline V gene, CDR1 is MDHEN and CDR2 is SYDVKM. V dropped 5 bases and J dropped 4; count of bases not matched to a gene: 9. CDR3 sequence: CASSRAGGNPETQYF. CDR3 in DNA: TGTGCCAGCAGTCGGGCAGGGGGCAACCCAGAGACCCAGTACTTC.

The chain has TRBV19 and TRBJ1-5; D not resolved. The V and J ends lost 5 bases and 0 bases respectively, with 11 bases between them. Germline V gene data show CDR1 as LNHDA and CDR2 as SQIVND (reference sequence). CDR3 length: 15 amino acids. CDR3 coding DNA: TGTGCCAGTAGTCCCGCGATGAATAGCAATCAGCCCCAGCATTTT. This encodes CASSPAMNSNQPQHF. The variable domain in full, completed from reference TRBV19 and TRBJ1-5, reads DGGITQSPKYLFRKEGQNVTLSCEQNLNHDAMYWYRQDPGQGLRLIYYSQIVNDFQKGDIAEGYSVSREKKESFPLTVTSAQKNPTAFYLCASSPAMNSNQPQHFGDGTRLSIL.

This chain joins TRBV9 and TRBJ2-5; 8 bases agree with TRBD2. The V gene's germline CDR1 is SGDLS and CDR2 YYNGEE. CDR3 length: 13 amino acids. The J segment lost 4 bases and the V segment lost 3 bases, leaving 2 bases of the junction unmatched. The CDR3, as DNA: TGTGCCAGCAGCGCCGGGGGGGCAGAGACCCAGTACTTC. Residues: CASSAGGAETQYF.

The CDR3 sequence is CASSSATVGNTIYF. The CDR3 DNA is TGTGCCAGCAGTTCGGCGACGGTGGGAAACACCATATATTTT. V usage is TRBV25-1 and J usage is TRBJ1-3; D is unresolved. The ends were cut back, 5 bases at V and 4 bases at J, with 12 bases in the middle. The CDR3 is made up of 14 amino acids. Germline CDR1 is MGHDK and CDR2 is SYGVNS.

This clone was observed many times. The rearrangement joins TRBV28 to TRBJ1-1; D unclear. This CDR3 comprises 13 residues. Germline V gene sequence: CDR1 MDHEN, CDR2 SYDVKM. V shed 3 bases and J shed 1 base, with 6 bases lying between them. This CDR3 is CASSFRRNTEAFF. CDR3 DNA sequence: TGTGCCAGCAGTTTCCGACGGAACACTGAAGCTTTCTTT.

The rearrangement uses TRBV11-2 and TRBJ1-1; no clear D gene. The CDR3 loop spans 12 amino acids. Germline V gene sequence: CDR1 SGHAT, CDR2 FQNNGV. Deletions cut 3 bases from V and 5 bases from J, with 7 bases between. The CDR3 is CASSFYPTEAFF. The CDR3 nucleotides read TGTGCCAGCAGCTTTTACCCTACTGAAGCTTTCTTT.

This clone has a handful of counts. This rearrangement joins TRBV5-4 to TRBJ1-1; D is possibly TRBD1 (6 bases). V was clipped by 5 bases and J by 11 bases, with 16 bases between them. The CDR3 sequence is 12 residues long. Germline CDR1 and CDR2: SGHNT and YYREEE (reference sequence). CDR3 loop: CASSPPEGGAFF. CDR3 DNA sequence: TGTGCCAGCAGTCCTCCCGAGGGGGGGGCTTTCTTT.

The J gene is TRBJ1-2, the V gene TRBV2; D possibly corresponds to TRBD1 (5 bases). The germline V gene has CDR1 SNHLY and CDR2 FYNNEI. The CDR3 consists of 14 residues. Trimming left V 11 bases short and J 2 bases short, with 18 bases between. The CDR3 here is CAGATTRQNYGYTF. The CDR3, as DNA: TGTGCCGGGGCAACGACGAGGCAGAACTATGGCTACACCTTC.

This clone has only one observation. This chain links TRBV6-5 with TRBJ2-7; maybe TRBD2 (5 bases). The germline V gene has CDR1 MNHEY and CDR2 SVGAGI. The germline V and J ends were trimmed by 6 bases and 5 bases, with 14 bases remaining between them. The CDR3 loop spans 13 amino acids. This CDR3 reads CASSNGLGNEQYF. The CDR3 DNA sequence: TGTGCCAGCAGCAATGGACTGGGCAACGAGCAGTACTTC.

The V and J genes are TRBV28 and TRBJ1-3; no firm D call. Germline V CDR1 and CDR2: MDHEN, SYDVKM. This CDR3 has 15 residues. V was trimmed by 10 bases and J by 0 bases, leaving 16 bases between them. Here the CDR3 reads CAISNGVSSGNTIYF. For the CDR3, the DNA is TGTGCCATCTCCAACGGAGTGAGCTCTGGAAACACCATATATTTT.

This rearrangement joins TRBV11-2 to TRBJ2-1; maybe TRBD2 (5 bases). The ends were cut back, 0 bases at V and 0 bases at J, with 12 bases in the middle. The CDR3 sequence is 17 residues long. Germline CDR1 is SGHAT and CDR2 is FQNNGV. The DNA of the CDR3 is TGTGCCAGCAGCTTAGAAGTGGTAGGGAGCTCCTACAATGAGCAGTTCTTC. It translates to CASSLEVVGSSYNEQFF. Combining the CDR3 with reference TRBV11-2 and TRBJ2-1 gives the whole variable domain EAGVAQSPRYKIIEKRQSVAFWCNPISGHATLYWYQQILGQGPKLLIQFQNNGVVDDSQLPKDRFSAERLKGVDSTLKIQPAKLEDSAVYLCASSLEVVGSSYNEQFFGPGTRLTVL.

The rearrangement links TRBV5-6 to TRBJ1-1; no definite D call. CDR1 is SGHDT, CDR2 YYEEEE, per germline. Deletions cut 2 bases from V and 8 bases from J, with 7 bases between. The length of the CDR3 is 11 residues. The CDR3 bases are TGTGCCAGCAGCTTCGCCAGGGAAGCTTTCTTT. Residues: CASSFAREAFF. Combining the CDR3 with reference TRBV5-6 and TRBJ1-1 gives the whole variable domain DAGVTQSPTHLIKTRGQQVTLRCSPKSGHDTVSWYQQALGQGPQFIFQYYEEEERQRGNFPDRFSGHQFPNYSSELNVNALLLGDSALYLCASSFAREAFFGQGTRLTVV.

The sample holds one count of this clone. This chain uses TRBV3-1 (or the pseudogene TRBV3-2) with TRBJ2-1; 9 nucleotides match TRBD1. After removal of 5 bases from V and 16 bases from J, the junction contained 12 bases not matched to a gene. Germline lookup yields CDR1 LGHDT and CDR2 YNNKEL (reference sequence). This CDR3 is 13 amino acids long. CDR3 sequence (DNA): TGTGCCAGCAGCGGGATTGAGACAGGGGGGATATTCTTC. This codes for CASSGIETGGIFF.

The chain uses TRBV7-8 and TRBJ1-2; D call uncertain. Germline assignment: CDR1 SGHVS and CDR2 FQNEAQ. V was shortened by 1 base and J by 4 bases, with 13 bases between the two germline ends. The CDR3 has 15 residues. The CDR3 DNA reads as TGTGCCAGCAGCTTAGTACGGAACCCTTTCTATGGCTACACCTTC. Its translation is CASSLVRNPFYGYTF.

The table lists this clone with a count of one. CDR3 nucleotides: TGTGCCAGCAGGTCCTCGTATAACTCCTACAATGAGCAGTTCTTC. The encoded protein is CASRSSYNSYNEQFF. The V and J genes are TRBV6-5 and TRBJ2-1, with unresolved D. The V end was cut by 6 bases, the J end by 0 bases, with 12 bases between. There are 15 residues in the CDR3. Looked up from germline, CDR1 is MNHEY and CDR2 is SVGAGI.

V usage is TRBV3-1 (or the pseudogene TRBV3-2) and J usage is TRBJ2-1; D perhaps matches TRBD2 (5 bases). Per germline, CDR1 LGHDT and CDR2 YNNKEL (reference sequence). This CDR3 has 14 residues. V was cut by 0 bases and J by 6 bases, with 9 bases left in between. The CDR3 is CASSQDSGINEQFF. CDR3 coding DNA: TGTGCCAGCAGCCAAGATTCGGGGATCAATGAGCAGTTCTTC.

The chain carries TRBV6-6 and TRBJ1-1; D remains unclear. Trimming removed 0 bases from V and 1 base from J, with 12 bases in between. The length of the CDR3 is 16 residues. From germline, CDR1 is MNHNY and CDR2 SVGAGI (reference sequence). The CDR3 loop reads CASSYSSKGANTEAFF. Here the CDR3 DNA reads TGTGCCAGCAGTTACTCGAGTAAAGGAGCGAACACTGAAGCTTTCTTT.

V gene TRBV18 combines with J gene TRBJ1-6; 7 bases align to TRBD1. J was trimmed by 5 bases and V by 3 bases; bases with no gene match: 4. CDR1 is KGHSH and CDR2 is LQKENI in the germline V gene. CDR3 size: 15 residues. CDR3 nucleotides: TGTGCCAGCTCACCTGGGACAGCGAATAATTCACCCCTCCACTTT. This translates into CASSPGTANNSPLHF.